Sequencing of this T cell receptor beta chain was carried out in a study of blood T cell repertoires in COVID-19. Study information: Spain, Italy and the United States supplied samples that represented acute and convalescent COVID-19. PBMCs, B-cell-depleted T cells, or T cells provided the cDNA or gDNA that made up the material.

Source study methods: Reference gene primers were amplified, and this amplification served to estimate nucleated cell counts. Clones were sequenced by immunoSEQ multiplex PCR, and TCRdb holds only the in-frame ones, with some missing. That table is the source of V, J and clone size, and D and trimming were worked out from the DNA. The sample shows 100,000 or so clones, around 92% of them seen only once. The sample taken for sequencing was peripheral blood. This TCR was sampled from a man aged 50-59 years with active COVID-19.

The CDR3 sequence: CASSVDPESAADEQYF. The CDR3 nucleotides read TGTGCCAGCAGCGTAGATCCGGAGAGTGCGGCCGACGAGCAGTACTTC. This rearrangement joins TRBV9 to TRBJ2-7; no firm D call. CDR1 is SGDLS, CDR2 YYNGEE, per germline. V was shortened by 0 bases and J by 5 bases, with 18 bases between the two germline ends. The length of the CDR3 is 16 residues.